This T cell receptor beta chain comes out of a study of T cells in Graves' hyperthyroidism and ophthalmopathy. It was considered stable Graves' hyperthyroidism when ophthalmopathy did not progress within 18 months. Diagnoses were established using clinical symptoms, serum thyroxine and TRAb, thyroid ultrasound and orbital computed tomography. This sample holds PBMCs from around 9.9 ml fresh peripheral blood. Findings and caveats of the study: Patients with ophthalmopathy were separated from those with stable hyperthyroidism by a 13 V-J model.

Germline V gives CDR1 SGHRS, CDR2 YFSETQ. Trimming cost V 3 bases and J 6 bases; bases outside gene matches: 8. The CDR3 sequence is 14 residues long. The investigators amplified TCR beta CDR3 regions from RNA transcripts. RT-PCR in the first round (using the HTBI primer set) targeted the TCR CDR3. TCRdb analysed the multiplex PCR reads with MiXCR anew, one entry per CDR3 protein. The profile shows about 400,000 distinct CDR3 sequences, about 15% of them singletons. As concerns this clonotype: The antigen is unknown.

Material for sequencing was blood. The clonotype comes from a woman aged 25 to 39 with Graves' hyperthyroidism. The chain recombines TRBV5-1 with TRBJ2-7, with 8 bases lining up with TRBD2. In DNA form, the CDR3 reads TGCGCCAGCAGCTATATGGCGGGAGGTAGCGAGCAGTACTTC. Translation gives CASSYMAGGSEQYF.